This T cell receptor (beta chain) was found in a study of blood T cells in healthy people across ages. The ends were cut back, 2 bases at V and 2 bases at J, with 13 bases in the middle. Germline CDR1 SGHKS, CDR2 YYEKEE (reference sequence). The CDR3 loop spans 15 amino acids. A second about 7 to 11 cycle PCR used barcoded and J-beta primers. Every sample returned 2.5 million or more CDR3-containing paired-end reads. TCRdb recomputed calls from the 5' RACE reads with MiXCR, one row per CDR3 protein. The repertoire consists of some 1,800,000 distinct CDR3 sequences, with about 39% occurring once and the leading ten covering 23%. Donor samples were obtained from healthy Caucasian individuals from Russia, aged about 6 to 100.

The clonotype originates from a human donor in good health. The sequenced sample was blood. The rearrangement links TRBV5-5 to TRBJ1-2; D gene uncertain. CDR3 sequence: CASSLSRMGNYGYTF. CDR3 in DNA: TGTGCCAGCAGCTTATCTCGGATGGGAAACTATGGCTACACCTTC. The whole variable domain, filled in from reference TRBV5-5 and TRBJ1-2, reads DAGVTQSPTHLIKTRGQQVTLRCSPISGHKSVSWYQQVLGQGPQFIFQYYEKEERGRGNFPDRFSARQFPNYSSELNVNALLLGDSALYLCASSLSRMGNYGYTFGSGTRLTVV.